This TCR beta chain stems from a study of human T cells and chemical hapten exposure. Germline values: CDR1 KGHDR, CDR2 SFDVKD. The V and J ends lost 4 bases and 8 bases, in that order; junction bases with no gene match: 7. The CDR3 has 15 residues. Notes on this clonotype: The antigen is not known.

Each cDNA molecule in the library carried unique molecular identifiers. TCRdb redid the calling of the 5' RACE reads with MiXCR, one entry per CDR3 protein. The sample gives 75,000 or so distinct CDR3 sequences, approximately 15% of which show up once; approximately 6.2% is in the top ten. Unfractionated whole blood yielded total RNA. Study-level points and caveats: TCRs exceeding a frequency of 1 in 1000 stayed unchanged under DPC sensitization.

The V and J genes are TRBV24-1 and TRBJ2-1, with 10 bases fitting TRBD2. This clonotype was sampled from a female donor in good health. The chain's CDR3 is CATSDPGTSVYEQFF. CDR3 nucleotides: TGTGCCACCAGTGACCCCGGGACTAGCGTCTATGAGCAGTTCTTC.